Sequencing of this T cell receptor beta chain was carried out in a study of shared clonotypes between healthy human individuals. Germline V gene lookup returns CDR1 KGHSY and CDR2 FQNENV. With V trimmed by 3 bases and J by 10 bases, 5 bases remained unmatched. The CDR3 covers 13 residues. Measured with immunoSEQ multiplex PCR; TCRdb has only the in-frame clones, and not every one. The sample has fewer than 700,000 clones; roughly four fifths are singletons. The sequence was obtained from a woman in her thirties or forties in good health. Some clones in this sample may be carry-over from other donors' samples. The chain is built from TRBV16 and TRBJ2-1; TRBD1 agrees at 8 bases. The sample consisted of PBMCs. In DNA, the CDR3 is TGTGCCAGCAGCCAGACAGGGGAAGGCGAGCAGTTCTTC. The encoded protein is CASSQTGEGEQFF.